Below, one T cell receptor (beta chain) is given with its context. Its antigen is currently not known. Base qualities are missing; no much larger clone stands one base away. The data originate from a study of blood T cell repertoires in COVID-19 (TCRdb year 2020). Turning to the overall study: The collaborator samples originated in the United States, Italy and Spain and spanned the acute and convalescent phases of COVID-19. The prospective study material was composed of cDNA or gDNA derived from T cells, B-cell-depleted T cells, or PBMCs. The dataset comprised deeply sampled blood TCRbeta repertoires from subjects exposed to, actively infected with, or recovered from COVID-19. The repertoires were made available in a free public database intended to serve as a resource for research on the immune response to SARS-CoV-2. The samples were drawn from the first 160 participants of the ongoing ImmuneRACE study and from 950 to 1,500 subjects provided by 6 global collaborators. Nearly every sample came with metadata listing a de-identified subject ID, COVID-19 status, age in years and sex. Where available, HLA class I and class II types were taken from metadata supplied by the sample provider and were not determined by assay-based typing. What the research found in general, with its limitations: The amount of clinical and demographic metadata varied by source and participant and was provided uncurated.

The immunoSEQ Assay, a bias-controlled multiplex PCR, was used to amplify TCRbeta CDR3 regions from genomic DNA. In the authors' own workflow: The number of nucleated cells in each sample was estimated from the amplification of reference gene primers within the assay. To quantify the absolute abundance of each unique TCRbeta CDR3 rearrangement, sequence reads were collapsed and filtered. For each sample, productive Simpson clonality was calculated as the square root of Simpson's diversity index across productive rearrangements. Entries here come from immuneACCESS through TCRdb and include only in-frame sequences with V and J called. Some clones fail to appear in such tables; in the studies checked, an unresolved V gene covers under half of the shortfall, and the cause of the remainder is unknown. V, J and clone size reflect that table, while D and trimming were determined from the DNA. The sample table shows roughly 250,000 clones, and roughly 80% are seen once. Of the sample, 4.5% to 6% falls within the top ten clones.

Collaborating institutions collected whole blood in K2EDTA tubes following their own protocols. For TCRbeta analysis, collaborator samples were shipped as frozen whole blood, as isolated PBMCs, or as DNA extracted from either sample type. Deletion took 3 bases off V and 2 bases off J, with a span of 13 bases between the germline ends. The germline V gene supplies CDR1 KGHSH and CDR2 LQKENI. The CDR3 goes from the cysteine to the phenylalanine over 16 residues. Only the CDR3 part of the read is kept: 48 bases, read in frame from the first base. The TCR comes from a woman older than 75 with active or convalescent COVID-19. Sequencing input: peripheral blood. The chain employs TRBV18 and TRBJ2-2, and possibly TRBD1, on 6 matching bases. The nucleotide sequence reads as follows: TGTGCCAGCTCACCTCAGGGGCGCCTCAACACCGGGGAGCTGTTTTTT. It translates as CASSPQGRLNTGELFF.